This T cell receptor beta chain was observed in a study of cytomegalovirus exposure and HLA in healthy donors listed by TCRdb under 2017. Concerning the study at large: According to an earlier analysis of 587 of the donors, about 179 million T cells yielded some 110 million unique TCR beta sequences and approximately 300 Gb of sequence data. About 280 gigabases of sequencing data and 70 million to 95 million unique TCR sequences made up an early release that covered 500 to 700 HLA-typed donors. Among the roughly 370 genotyped donors, around 79% belonged to the genetic ancestry cluster associated with self-reported Caucasian donors. The study aimed to test whether signatures of past pathogen exposure could be identified by cataloging public T cell receptors. The study used immunosequencing to profile the T cell repertoires of around 600 subjects and linked those repertoires to cytomegalovirus serostatus. A separate validation cohort of some 130 different subjects was used in addition to the roughly 720-subject first cohort. High-throughput TCR immunosequencing, statistical association of individual TCRs with disease status, and machine learning were combined to predict cytomegalovirus infection status. A later analysis re-examined previously published TCR beta repertoires from about 670 donors and added high-resolution HLA genotyping to investigate patterns of TCR occurrence. Rather than drawing on any new phenotypic data, the later analysis identified candidate immune exposures from TCR beta sequences and the way those sequences occurred across donors. An earlier analysis of roughly 580 of the donors used high-throughput TCR beta sequencing to judge whether each TCR beta V gene segment behaved as functional or pseudogenic. Donor age, sex, ethnicity and CMV serostatus were compiled together with the repertoire data. A later genetic analysis took genome-wide SNP genotypes for about 65% of the 666 donors and used that subset as a discovery cohort. All discovery cohort repertoires had been generated using a single sequencing platform. HLA typing covered class I and class II loci at four-digit resolution. The number of donors typed differed by locus, with roughly 620-640 for A, B, C, DRB1 and DQB1, 522 for DQA1, 600 to 610 for DPA1, and approximately 470 for DPB1. Four or five DR-DQ haplotypes were handled as single units for association and clustering because linkage in the cohort was strong. On average, 235,054 unique TCR beta nucleotide sequences were sequenced per donor among some 420 genotyped donors of the cohort, with around 19% of those sequences being non-productive. What the work shows at the level of the full study, not this receptor alone: In an earlier analysis of 587 of the donors, most TCR beta V segments appeared in productive rearrangements about 90% or about 30% of the time, broadly matching IMGT annotations. According to a later genetic analysis, donors in an Asian-associated ancestry cluster had fewer N-insertions in productive TCRs than the approximately 710-donor mean. Because the 87-base-pair reads could not distinguish some IMGT-functional V segments, including TRBV6-2 and TRBV6-3, those segments were excluded. In a later analysis, HLA-associated TCR beta chains were found to be more clonally expanded and to have lower generation probabilities than equally common non-associated chains. The cohort was sequenced for TCR beta chains only, and without alpha or paired-chain data the features that could be detected were limited. V-gene and J-gene trimming of TCR beta chains was associated with a missense DCLRE1C variant in a later genetic analysis, and the association was replicated in an independent cohort. Correlated functional status among segregating V segments might reflect linkage disequilibrium, but an unknown experimental factor could not be ruled out. In vitro tests confirmed that a few of the cytomegalovirus-associated TCR beta chains recognize cytomegalovirus antigens. A further reported finding was that TCR beta sequences accurately predicted the HLA-A and HLA-B alleles for most subjects in the first cohort. According to the authors, the approach could potentially be generalized to other disease states and immunological phenotypes. According to a later analysis, parvovirus B19, influenza, CMV and Epstein-Barr virus appeared linked to several top co-occurrence clusters. A cluster of highly shared sequence variants was judged likely to be a technical artifact of the sequencing pipeline. The only immune exposure information available for the cohort was CMV serostatus. Sequencing depth was assumed to be roughly uniform across donors in the presence/absence analyses, though that assumption may not hold. According to a later analysis, TCR association rates differed among HLA loci, with DRB1 alleles showing the most associated TCRs and HLA-C alleles showing the fewest. Assigning TCR associations to individual alleles was difficult when HLA alleles, especially DR and DQ, strongly co-occurred. The classifier was reported to diagnose cytomegalovirus status with high specificity and sensitivity in both the original and validation cohorts. In the study, about 150 TCR beta chains were listed as associated with cytomegalovirus. Most TCR sequences were seen in very few donors, while some public TCRs were found in many individuals. HLA typing was unavailable for some donors at each locus, so association tests used only the typed subset. In a later analysis, most CMV-associated TCR beta chains were found to appear HLA-restricted, with HLA associations seemingly driven largely by CMV exposure. The earlier analysis of a few hundred of the donors excluded over 15 rarely observed V segments, including chromosome 9 orphons, because counts were too low. Specific HLA alleles were associated with around 18,000 TCR beta sequences at a false discovery rate of 0.05 in a later analysis.

The germline V gene (reference sequence) specifies SEHNR as CDR1 and FQNEAQ as CDR2. The V and J ends are trimmed by 9 bases and 4 bases, leaving 12 bases between them. There are 12 amino acids in the CDR3, from cysteine to phenylalanine inclusive. The entry retains the CDR3 DNA only, 36 bases that are in frame from base 1. The cohort comprised around 700 healthy bone marrow donors. Cohort members were all nominally healthy when sampled, although unrecorded immune exposures were likely present. The donor tested CMV seronegative, placing the donor among the approximately 360 seronegative members of the cohort. A peripheral blood sample was collected from each donor, and TCR beta sequencing was performed on peripheral blood mononuclear cells. The Qiagen DNeasy Blood Extraction Kit was used to extract genomic DNA from the blood cell samples. Libraries were made using the immunoSEQ multiplex PCR assay. The multiplex PCR relied on a mix of 60 forward primers for TCR Vbeta segments and 13 reverse primers for TCR Jbeta segments. The CDR3 region of rearranged TCR beta genes was amplified from genomic DNA with a multiplex PCR assay. On the Illumina HiSeq System, the amplified TCR beta libraries were sequenced as 87-base-pair reads. Concerning the study's data processing: A later analysis counted tens of millions of unique TCR beta chains across the 650 to 800 repertoires, and about 10 million of these chains were shared by at least two donors. Raw reads were error-corrected and collapsed into unique sequences by a nearest-neighbor algorithm in which closely related sequences were merged to remove PCR and sequencing errors. Alignment of CDR3 sequences to IMGT reference sequences was used to assign V, D and J gene segments. For a sequence to be retained, a match of at least six nucleotides to both a V gene segment and a J gene segment was required. Rearrangements were called productive when the CDR3 lacked stop codons and stayed in frame with V and J; all others were non-productive. Following IMGT convention, CDR3 was defined as the stretch from the second conserved V-encoded cysteine up to the conserved J-encoded phenylalanine. The earlier analysis of fewer than 750 of the donors excluded sequences that lacked an unambiguous match to a single V gene segment. In an earlier analysis of roughly 500 of the donors, V segments were called functional above 56.7% productive rearrangements and were called segregating when the between-donor standard deviation exceeded 5%. A statistical classification framework was built to diagnose cytomegalovirus status from the catalog of TCR beta chain sequences. In a later analysis, TCR nucleotide sequences were compared against IMGT/GENE-DB human TR gene sequences so that V and J genes could be assigned. A later analysis assigned CDR3 sequences and most-parsimonious VDJ recombination scenarios with the TCRdist pipeline. In a later analysis, each TCR beta chain was defined by its CDR3 amino acid sequence together with its V-gene family, and reads without a unique V-gene family were excluded. To address suspected cross-contamination and a sequencing artifact, a later analysis removed 550 to 750 highly shared, low-generation-probability nucleotide sequences. In a later analysis, a clonal expansion index for each public chain was calculated from normalized within-repertoire ranks of inferred template counts. Generation probabilities in a later analysis came from a VDJ recombination model fitted to out-of-frame rearrangements, and those results were checked against IGoR. A later analysis scored TCR-TCR, TCR-HLA and TCR-CMV co-occurrence with hypergeometric tests, applying a repertoire-size bias correction to TCR pairs. To estimate false discovery rates, a later analysis permuted the HLA or CMV assignments 20 times. In a later analysis, co-occurring TCRs were grouped with DBSCAN, and TCRdist sequence similarity was added when clustering was performed within HLA-allele-positive subsets. Repertoires with fewer than 30,000 or more than 120,000 public chains were left out of co-occurrence clustering, as were about five repertoires with anomalous nucleotide sharing. TCRdb carries this immuneACCESS record with in-frame sequences only. Its versions omit some clonotypes, under half of them owing to an unresolved V gene in the studies checked, with the rest unexplained. V, J and clone size derive from that table, while D and trimming were established from the DNA sequence. This sample comprises 200,000 or so clones, roughly 80% of them detected only once. Of the sample, around 3% falls within the top ten clones.

For this clone: There is no known antigen for this receptor. Per-base quality was not reported, and no clone a single base away is much larger than it.

This clonotype originated in a man aged 25-45 years in good health and CMV-seronegative. The specimen sequenced was PBMCs. Here the chain combines TRBV7-9 and TRBJ1-1; TRBD1 is possibly the D segment (5 matching bases). This receptor has the CDR3 CASDSGVTEAFF. The bases read TGTGCCAGTGACTCGGGGGTCACTGAAGCTTTCTTT.